One sample yielded the 18 T cell receptor beta chains listed below, sequenced in a study of T-cell memory formation after mild COVID-19. TCRdb re-derived calls from the 5' RACE reads in MiXCR, one entry per CDR3 protein. The sample holds approximately 290,000 distinct CDR3 sequences, around 8% seen once. Sequencing was done on a sample of PBMCs or a T cell subset sorted from them (not recorded which). The source of these receptors is a man in his late teens or twenties who had mild COVID-19 (a few samples of this study predate the infection). Cell type and time point are not known.

This clonotype was found a few times. The genes are TRBV29-1 and TRBJ2-3; TRBD1 matches at 8 bases. The V gene's germline CDR1 is SQVTM and CDR2 ANQGSEA. V shed 6 bases and J 3 bases; nucleotides not matched to a gene: 8. CDR3 length equals 14 residues. The DNA for the CDR3 is TGCAGCGTAGATAGGACAGGGACAACAGATACGCAGTATTTT. It specifies CSVDRTGTTDTQYF.

This chain links TRBV6-1 with TRBJ2-7, with a weak D call TRBD1 (6 bases). Looked up from germline, CDR1 is MNHNS and CDR2 is SASEGT. V was shortened by 6 bases and J by 0 bases, with 15 bases between the two germline ends. This CDR3 region has 15 residues. The CDR3 protein is CASRVDRRTSYEQYF. CDR3 DNA: TGTGCCAGCAGGGTTGACAGGCGTACCTCCTACGAGCAGTACTTC.

Only a few counts were recorded for this clonotype. CDR3 amino acids: CASSQERGRSYGYTF. CDR3 nucleotides: TGTGCCAGCAGCCAAGAGCGGGGCCGATCCTATGGCTACACCTTC. This chain joins TRBV4-2 and TRBJ1-2; D perhaps matches TRBD1 (5 bases). Trimming removed 0 bases at V and 4 bases at J, with 12 bases between. Germline V gives CDR1 LGHNA, CDR2 YNFKEQ. This CDR3 is built from 15 residues.

V gene TRBV7-9 combines with J gene TRBJ2-3; 7 bases agree with TRBD1. J gave up 8 bases and V 1 base, and 3 bases lay outside the gene matches. CDR1 is SEHNR and CDR2 is FQNEAQ in the germline V gene (reference sequence). CDR3 size: 13 residues. In DNA, the CDR3 is TGTGCCAGCAGCTTAGGACAGGGAGCTACGCAGTATTTT. Protein: CASSLGQGATQYF.

This clonotype occurred a few times. The chain carries TRBV6-2 or TRBV6-3 and TRBJ2-2; 12 bases are shared with TRBD2. CDR1 and CDR2 (germline): MNHEY, SVGEGT. This CDR3 region has 15 residues. V trimming: 4 bases; J trimming: 6 bases; junction bases outside the gene matches: 3. The CDR3 is CASSSGTSGPGELFF. The DNA for the CDR3 is TGTGCCAGCAGTTCCGGGACTAGCGGGCCCGGGGAGCTGTTTTTT.

This clonotype was counted only a few times. The chain uses TRBV9 and TRBJ2-5; D gene unclear. The V gene's germline CDR1 is SGDLS and CDR2 YYNGEE. The ends were cut back, 0 bases at V and 0 bases at J, with 12 bases in the middle. The CDR3 length is 16 residues. CDR3 coding DNA: TGTGCCAGCAGCGTAGGCCCGTCCCTATACCAAGAGACCCAGTACTTC. Protein: CASSVGPSLYQETQYF.

This clonotype was recorded many times. The CDR3 loop is CAISEPLEDTQETQYF. Here the CDR3 DNA reads TGTGCCATCAGTGAGCCCCTCGAGGACACTCAAGAGACCCAGTACTTC. The chain employs TRBV10-3 and TRBJ2-5; tentative D call: TRBD1 (5 bases). V shed 2 bases and J shed 2 bases, with 15 bases lying between them. The germline V gene has CDR1 ENHRY and CDR2 SYGVKD. CDR3 length: 16 amino acids.

The J gene is TRBJ1-5, the V gene TRBV6-2 or TRBV6-3, with a weak D call TRBD1 (5 bases). The CDR3 covers 16 residues. V gave up 5 bases and J gave up 3 bases, with 17 bases separating them. CDR1 and CDR2 (germline): MNHEY, SVGEGT. CDR3 DNA: TGTGCCAGCAGTGACCCTGGGCAGGGCCTCAATCAGCCCCAGCATTTT. Amino acid sequence: CASSDPGQGLNQPQHF.

In this sample, this clonotype turned up a few times. The chain uses TRBV30 and TRBJ2-3, with 13 bases fitting TRBD2. CDR1 and CDR2 (germline): GTSNPN, SVGIG (reference sequence). The J segment lost 5 bases and the V segment lost 1 base, leaving 15 bases of the junction unmatched. The CDR3 is 19 amino acids. CDR3 sequence (DNA): TGTGCCTGGAGTGACCCAGGACTAGCGGGGGAGCATCGGTTAGATACGCAGTATTTT. Its translation is CAWSDPGLAGEHRLDTQYF. Based on the CDR3 plus reference TRBV30 and TRBJ2-3, the full variable domain is SQTIHQWPATLVQPVGSPLSLECTVEGTSNPNLYWYRQAAGRGLQLLFYSVGIGQISSEVPQNLSASRPQDRQFILSSKKLLLSDSGFYLCAWSDPGLAGEHRLDTQYFGPGTRLTVL.

The CDR3: CASSLVVGEVAGELFF. Written as DNA, the CDR3 is TGTGCCAGCAGCTTAGTGGTGGGCGAAGTCGCCGGGGAGCTGTTTTTT. The J gene is TRBJ2-2, the V gene TRBV7-6; D uncertain. V lost 1 base, J lost 6 bases, and 15 bases lay in between. Germline values: CDR1 SGHVS, CDR2 FNYEAQ. This CDR3 contains 16 residues.

At least ten counts were recorded for this clonotype. The V call is TRBV12-3 or TRBV12-4, the J call TRBJ1-6; D remains unclear. The germline V and J ends were trimmed by 0 bases and 8 bases, with 8 bases remaining between them. CDR3 length: 14 residues. The CDR3 is CASSLARGHSPLHF. CDR3 nucleotides: TGTGCCAGCAGTTTAGCGCGAGGGCATTCACCCCTCCACTTT.

This clonotype came up a few times. CDR3 amino acids: CASSHYLTGELFF. The CDR3 DNA sequence: TGTGCCAGCAGCCATTACCTCACCGGGGAGCTGTTTTTT. This chain uses TRBV4-2 with TRBJ2-2, with D uncertain. Germline CDR1 reads LGHNA; CDR2 reads YNFKEQ. The germline V and J ends were trimmed by 3 bases and 4 bases, with 6 bases remaining between them. This CDR3 comprises 13 residues.

The chain combines TRBV6-1 with TRBJ2-7; a weak D match, TRBD2 (5 bases). Germline CDR1 reads MNHNS; CDR2 reads SASEGT. V was clipped by 1 base and J by 3 bases, with 16 bases between them. This CDR3 has 16 amino acids. CDR3 residues: CASSEDGRVLVYEQYF. As DNA, the CDR3 is TGTGCCAGCAGTGAAGATGGACGGGTACTAGTCTACGAGCAGTACTTC.

This clonotype was seen a handful of times. Written as DNA, the CDR3 is TGTGCCAGCAGCCCGGGGACACTGAGCTATGGCTACACCTTC. This gives the protein CASSPGTLSYGYTF. The chain is built from TRBV7-9 and TRBJ1-2; D possibly corresponds to TRBD1 (6 bases). The germline CDR1 and CDR2 sequences are SEHNR and FQNEAQ (reference sequence). The CDR3 is 14 amino acids. Trimming pared 5 bases from V and 4 bases from J, leaving 14 bases between.

This clonotype was counted a few times. This chain joins TRBV20-1 and TRBJ2-7; TRBD1 is a possible D gene (6 bases). Germline V gene lookup returns CDR1 DFQATT and CDR2 SNEGSKA (reference sequence). This CDR3 has 15 residues. Deletions cut 5 bases from V and 2 bases from J, with 19 bases between. The CDR3 nucleotides read TGCAGTGCTGAATTAGGGGGTATCGGAGCCTACGAGCAGTACGTC. As protein: CSAELGGIGAYEQYV.

This clonotype was seen a handful of times. The V and J genes are TRBV5-1 and TRBJ2-1; D remains ambiguous. From germline, CDR1 is SGHRS and CDR2 YFSETQ. V lost 6 bases and J lost 2, with 9 bases in between. The CDR3 totals 13 residues. The CDR3 DNA reads as TGCGCCAGCACTCCCACCCCCTACAATGAGCAGTTCTTC. Amino acid sequence: CASTPTPYNEQFF.

In this sample, this clonotype turned up a few times. The V gene is TRBV7-2, the J gene TRBJ2-7, with 7 positions matching TRBD2. Per the germline V gene, CDR1 is SGHTA and CDR2 is FQGNSA. V gave up 5 bases and J gave up 3 bases; unmatched junction bases: 4. The CDR3 sequence is 13 residues long. CDR3 DNA: TGTGCCAGCAGCCTAGGACTAGACTACGAGCAGTACGTC. Its translation is CASSLGLDYEQYV.

This clonotype has ten or more counts. The chain couples TRBV7-3 to TRBJ2-3, with D possibly matching TRBD2 (7 bases). V lost 2 bases to trimming and J lost 1 base, with 10 bases between them. This CDR3 has 15 residues. Germline-derived CDR1 and CDR2 are SGHTA and FQGTGA. Here the CDR3 reads CASSLYGGRTDTQYF. Written as DNA, the CDR3 is TGTGCCAGCAGCTTATACGGGGGGCGCACAGATACGCAGTATTTT.